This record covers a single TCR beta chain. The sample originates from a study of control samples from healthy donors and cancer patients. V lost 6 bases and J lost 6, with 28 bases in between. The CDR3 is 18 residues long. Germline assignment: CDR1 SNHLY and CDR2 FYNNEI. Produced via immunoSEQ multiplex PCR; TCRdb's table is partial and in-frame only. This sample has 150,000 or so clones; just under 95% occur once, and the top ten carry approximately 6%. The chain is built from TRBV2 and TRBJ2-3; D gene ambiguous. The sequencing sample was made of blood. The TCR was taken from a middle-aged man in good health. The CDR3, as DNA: TGTGCCAGCAGGCCTTCTTGGAACCCAGGACCTTACGTGGATACGCAGTATTTT. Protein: CASRPSWNPGPYVDTQYF.